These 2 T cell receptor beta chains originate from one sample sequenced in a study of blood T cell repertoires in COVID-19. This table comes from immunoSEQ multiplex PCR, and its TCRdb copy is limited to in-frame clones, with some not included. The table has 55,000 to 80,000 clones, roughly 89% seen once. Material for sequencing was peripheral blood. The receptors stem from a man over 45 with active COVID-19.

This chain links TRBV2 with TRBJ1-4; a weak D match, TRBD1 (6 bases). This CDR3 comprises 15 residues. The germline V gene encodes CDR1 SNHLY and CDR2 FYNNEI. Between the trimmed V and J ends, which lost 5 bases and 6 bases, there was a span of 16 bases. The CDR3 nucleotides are TGTGCCAGCAGTCAACCCCCAGGGGACGATGAAAAACTGTTTTTT. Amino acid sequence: CASSQPPGDDEKLFF. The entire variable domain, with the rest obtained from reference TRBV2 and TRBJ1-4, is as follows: EPEVTQTPSHQVTQMGQEVILRCVPISNHLYFYWYRQILGQKVEFLVSFYNNEISEKSEIFDDQFSVERPDGSNFTLKIRSTKLEDSAMYFCASSQPPGDDEKLFFGSGTQLSVL.

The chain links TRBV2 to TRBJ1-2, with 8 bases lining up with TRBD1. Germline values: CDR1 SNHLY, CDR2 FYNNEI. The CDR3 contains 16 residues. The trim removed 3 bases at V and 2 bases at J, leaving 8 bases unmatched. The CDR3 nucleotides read TGTGCCAGCAGTGAGTCCCGGACAGGGTGGAACTATGGCTACACCTTC. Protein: CASSESRTGWNYGYTF.